Listed below are T cell receptor beta chains from one sample, sequenced in a study of blood T cell repertoires in COVID-19. Libraries were prepared by immunoSEQ multiplex PCR; TCRdb keeps only in-frame clonotypes and omits some of them. The table lists 90,000 to 120,000 clones, roughly four fifths of them singletons. Sequenced sample: peripheral blood. The origin of the receptors is a man aged 60 to 69 with acute or convalescent COVID-19. The CDR3 runs from the conserved cysteine through the conserved F or W. D genes are given only for firm matches. Part of the rows lack a size; the others show once, few, many or a class for expanded clones.

D: -
V: TRBV19
size: -
J: TRBJ2-3
DNA: TGTGCCAGTAGTATAGATAGCAGGACAGACGAAGATACGCAGTATTTT
CDR3: CASSIDSRTDEDTQYF

D: TRBD1
V: TRBV2
size: -
J: TRBJ1-1
DNA: TGTGCCAGCAGTGGGAGGACAGGGGGCAGTGAAGCTTTCTTT
CDR3: CASSGRTGGSEAFF

D: TRBD2
V: TRBV9
size: few
J: TRBJ2-1
DNA: TGTGCCAGCAGCGTCGGGACTAGCGGGAGAGGTGAGCAGTTCTTC
CDR3: CASSVGTSGRGEQFF

D: TRBD1
V: TRBV5-1
size: -
J: TRBJ2-7
DNA: TGCGCCAGCAGCTTGGATGGGACAGGGGCCTACGAGCAGTACTTC
CDR3: CASSLDGTGAYEQYF

D: TRBD2
V: TRBV7-9
size: -
J: TRBJ2-2
DNA: TGTGCCAGCAGCTTCGGACTAGCGAGCACCGGGGAGCTGTTTTTT
CDR3: CASSFGLASTGELFF

D: TRBD2
V: TRBV5-4
size: -
J: TRBJ2-5
DNA: TGTGCCAGCAGCTTACAAAGCGGGGGGGCCGCGGAGACCCAGTACTTC
CDR3: CASSLQSGGAAETQYF

D: -
V: TRBV11-2
size: -
J: TRBJ1-2
DNA: TGTGCCAGCAGCTCCCTATCTAACTATGGCTACACCTTC
CDR3: CASSSLSNYGYTF

D: TRBD2
V: TRBV18
size: -
J: TRBJ2-1
DNA: TGTGCCAGCTCACTAGCGGGATATAATGAGCAGTTCTTC
CDR3: CASSLAGYNEQFF

D: -
V: TRBV28
size: once
J: TRBJ1-2
DNA: TGTGCCAGCAGAAGTCGACAGAATCAGGGCTACACCTTC
CDR3: CASRSRQNQGYTF

D: -
V: TRBV19
size: -
J: TRBJ2-1
DNA: TGTGCCAGTAGTATAGATCACGGGGGCTACAATGAGCAGTTCTTC
CDR3: CASSIDHGGYNEQFF

D: TRBD1
V: TRBV10-3
size: once
J: TRBJ1-2
DNA: TGTGCCATCAGCAAGGACAGGGATGGCTACACCTTC
CDR3: CAISKDRDGYTF

D: TRBD1
V: TRBV24-1
size: few
J: TRBJ1-3
DNA: TGTGCCACCAGTGATTTCTCGGGACAGGGCTCTGGAAACACCATATATTTT
CDR3: CATSDFSGQGSGNTIYF

D: TRBD1
V: TRBV19
size: -
J: TRBJ1-1
DNA: TGTGCCAGTAGTATAAGGACAGGGACGAACACTGAAGCTTTCTTT
CDR3: CASSIRTGTNTEAFF

D: -
V: TRBV2
size: -
J: TRBJ2-1
DNA: TGTGCCAGCAGTAACGTAGCGGCCTCGAATGAGCAGTTCTTC
CDR3: CASSNVAASNEQFF

D: -
V: TRBV27
size: many
J: TRBJ2-7
DNA: TGTGCCAGCAGTACCAAGAGGGAAGTCTACGAGCAGTACTTC
CDR3: CASSTKREVYEQYF

D: -
V: TRBV2
size: -
J: TRBJ1-2
DNA: TGTGCCAGCAGTGAAGCGCTTTGGGGGGGCAATGGCTACACCTTC
CDR3: CASSEALWGGNGYTF

D: -
V: TRBV6-5
size: -
J: TRBJ1-2
DNA: TGTGCCAGCAGCCCCGGGGAGGCCCTCTATGGCTACACCTTC
CDR3: CASSPGEALYGYTF

D: TRBD2
V: TRBV5-1
size: -
J: TRBJ2-7
DNA: TGCGCCAGCAGTTCCAGCGGGGGGGCGTACGAGCAGTACTTC
CDR3: CASSSSGGAYEQYF

D: TRBD2
V: TRBV3-1/TRBV3-2
size: once
J: TRBJ2-1
DNA: TGTGCCAGCAGCCGAGGGACTAGCTCCTACAATGAGCAGTTCTTC
CDR3: CASSRGTSSYNEQFF

D: TRBD2
V: TRBV19
size: -
J: TRBJ2-1
DNA: TGTGCCAGTAGTAGGCTAGCGGGAGGTTACAATGAGCAGTTCTTC
CDR3: CASSRLAGGYNEQFF

D: TRBD1
V: TRBV7-8
size: -
J: TRBJ1-6
DNA: TGTGCCAGCAGCTTAAGGGGGCAGGCGAGATACAGTTCACCCCTCCACTTT
CDR3: CASSLRGQARYSSPLHF

D: TRBD1
V: TRBV5-1
size: -
J: TRBJ2-1
DNA: TGCGCCAGCCACGGGGACAGGGGAAGCAATGAGCAGTTCTTC
CDR3: CASHGDRGSNEQFF

D: TRBD1
V: TRBV28
size: -
J: TRBJ2-5
DNA: TGTGCCAGCCACGACGAGGGGGCAGGGAACCAAGAGACCCAGTACTTC
CDR3: CASHDEGAGNQETQYF

D: -
V: TRBV5-1
size: -
J: TRBJ2-7
DNA: TGCGCCAGCAGCTTGAGTACGCAGGGGAACGAGCAGTACTTC
CDR3: CASSLSTQGNEQYF

D: -
V: TRBV5-1
size: once
J: TRBJ1-5
DNA: TGCGCCAGCAGCTTGGGGACAAGCAATCAGCCCCAGCATTTT
CDR3: CASSLGTSNQPQHF

D: -
V: TRBV7-2
size: -
J: TRBJ2-7
DNA: TGTGCCAGCAGCTTACTCAGGGTTGGCGAGCAGTACTTC
CDR3: CASSLLRVGEQYF

D: -
V: TRBV21-1
size: -
J: TRBJ1-6
DNA: TGTGCCAGCAGCCAAGGGAGGACAGTCCGTTCCTATAATTCACCCCTCCACTTT
CDR3: CASSQGRTVRSYNSPLHF

D: -
V: TRBV10-2
size: -
J: TRBJ1-1
DNA: TGCGCCAGCAGAGTCATTTTTAGATCTGAAGCTTTCTTT
CDR3: CASRVIFRSEAFF

D: -
V: TRBV11-3
size: -
J: TRBJ1-2
DNA: TGTGCCAGCAGCCGCGGGACTTTCTATGGCTACACCTTC
CDR3: CASSRGTFYGYTF

D: TRBD1
V: TRBV5-5
size: -
J: TRBJ2-1
DNA: TGTGCCAGCAGCCAAACCTCGGGACAGCTCTACAATGAGCAGTTCTTC
CDR3: CASSQTSGQLYNEQFF

D: TRBD2
V: TRBV7-9
size: -
J: TRBJ2-7
DNA: TGTGCCAGCAGGTCCCCGGGACTAGCGGTTCCTGAGTACTTC
CDR3: CASRSPGLAVPEYF

D: TRBD1
V: TRBV3-1/TRBV3-2
size: -
J: TRBJ1-1
DNA: TGTGCCAGCAGCCCAGGACAGGGGGCCAACACTGAAGCTTTCTTT
CDR3: CASSPGQGANTEAFF

D: -
V: TRBV7-2
size: -
J: TRBJ1-1
DNA: TGTGCCAGCAGCTTAGAAAAAGGGCGGGACACTGAAGCTTTCTTT
CDR3: CASSLEKGRDTEAFF

D: -
V: TRBV5-1
size: -
J: TRBJ1-2
DNA: TGCGCCAGCAGCTTGGGCGCCGGGCTCCGGGATTATGGCTACACCTTC
CDR3: CASSLGAGLRDYGYTF

D: -
V: TRBV6-6
size: -
J: TRBJ1-1
DNA: TGTGCCAGCACTTTGAAGCAGGGGAACGGAGGCACTGAAGCTTTCTTT
CDR3: CASTLKQGNGGTEAFF

D: TRBD2
V: TRBV3-1/TRBV3-2
size: once
J: TRBJ2-2
DNA: TGTGCCAGCAGCCTAGGACTAGCGGGGAACACCGGGGAGCTGTTTTTT
CDR3: CASSLGLAGNTGELFF

D: TRBD2
V: TRBV25-1
size: few
J: TRBJ2-7
DNA: TGTGCCAGCAGAGGACTAGCGGTCGCTTACGAGCTGTACTTC
CDR3: CASRGLAVAYELYF

D: TRBD2
V: TRBV3-1/TRBV3-2
size: -
J: TRBJ2-7
DNA: TGTGCCAGCAGCCTTAACGGGGGGGCCTTCTACGAGCAGTACTTC
CDR3: CASSLNGGAFYEQYF

D: -
V: TRBV28
size: few
J: TRBJ2-7
DNA: TGTGCCAGCAGTTTTGGAGGGATCTCCTACGAGCAGTACTTC
CDR3: CASSFGGISYEQYF

D: -
V: TRBV30
size: once
J: TRBJ1-5
DNA: TGTGCCTGGAGTCCAAGACAGGCTGGTAGCAATCAGCCCCAGCATTTT
CDR3: CAWSPRQAGSNQPQHF

D: -
V: TRBV7-3
size: -
J: TRBJ2-5
DNA: TGTGCCAGCAGCTTAGCGCCGCAAGAGACCCAGTACTTC
CDR3: CASSLAPQETQYF

D: -
V: TRBV28
size: -
J: TRBJ1-2
DNA: TGTGCCAGCAGTTTAAACCCGAGGGGGAACTATGGCTACACCTTC
CDR3: CASSLNPRGNYGYTF

D: TRBD2
V: TRBV7-2
size: -
J: TRBJ2-7
DNA: TGTGCCAGCAGCTTTGGCCTAGCGGGAGACGAGCAGTACTTC
CDR3: CASSFGLAGDEQYF

D: -
V: TRBV21-1
size: -
J: TRBJ1-5
DNA: TGTGCCAGCAGCAAACTGTGGGGGGGCCCCTATCCCCAGCATTTT
CDR3: CASSKLWGGPYPQHF

D: -
V: TRBV14
size: -
J: TRBJ2-5
DNA: TGTGCCAGCAGCCTCTCGGAGACCCAGTACTTC
CDR3: CASSLSETQYF

D: -
V: TRBV6-5
size: -
J: TRBJ2-1
DNA: TGTGCCAGCAGAGGAACAGGGATGAAGTACAATGAGCAGTTCTTC
CDR3: CASRGTGMKYNEQFF